Presented here are 4 T cell receptor beta chains from one specimen sequenced in a study of shared clonotypes between healthy human individuals (TCRdb year 2020). Receptors were amplified or captured by the immunoSEQ multiplex PCR assay. In TCRdb, the immuneACCESS table is reduced to in-frame sequences with V and J assigned. These tables do not hold every clone; where another copy was compared, an unresolved V gene accounts for under half, and the others remain unexplained. This sample lists roughly 410,000 clones; roughly 96% were detected once. Around 0.3% of the sample belongs to the ten largest clones. Input material: memory CD8+ T cells sorted from blood. The label giving this sample's cell subset or site can be read as: CD45RO+ cells pooled with CCR7-negative TemRA cells. These receptors were taken from a man aged 25-40 years in good health.

The chain has TRBV5-1 and TRBJ2-1; 11 nucleotides match TRBD2. CDR3 length: 14 amino acids. J gave up 5 bases and V 3 bases, and 1 base lay outside the gene matches. Germline CDR1 reads SGHRS; CDR2 reads YFSETQ. CDR3 loop: CASSSGLADNEQFF. The CDR3 DNA reads TGCGCCAGCAGCTCGGGACTAGCGGACAATGAGCAGTTCTTC.

This sequence joins TRBV6-5 and TRBJ1-5; D unresolved. From germline, CDR1 is MNHEY and CDR2 SVGAGI. This CDR3 has 15 amino acids. The germline V and J ends were trimmed by 8 bases and 3 bases, with 17 bases remaining between them. DNA for the CDR3: TGTGCCAGCTCCCTAGGGCAGGCGGACAATCAGCCCCAGCATTTT. Translated: CASSLGQADNQPQHF.

This chain connects TRBV29-1 to TRBJ1-4; 9 bases agree with TRBD1. The CDR3 runs 14 residues. Germline assignment: CDR1 SQVTM and CDR2 ANQGSEA. V was clipped by 4 bases and J by 8 bases; unmatched bases: 8. CDR3 nucleotide sequence: TGCAGCGTTGGCACCGGGACAGGGAAAGAAAAACTGTTTTTT. It translates to CSVGTGTGKEKLFF.

The chain recombines TRBV7-9 with TRBJ2-5; D call uncertain. V lost 5 bases and J 7 bases, leaving 14 bases between the germline ends. This CDR3 is 13 amino acids long. Germline values: CDR1 SEHNR, CDR2 FQNEAQ (reference sequence). The CDR3 region has the DNA TGTGCCAGCAGCGAAGAGCCCAAGACGACCCAGTACTTC. Encoded protein: CASSEEPKTTQYF.